Listed below are T cell receptor beta chains from one sample, sequenced in a study of Ad26.COV2.S vaccination and SARS-CoV-2 variants. Sequencing used immunoSEQ multiplex PCR; TCRdb keeps in-frame clones, though not all of them. The sample consists of roughly 680,000 clones, 89% of them appearing once. The starting material was peripheral blood, obtained in a trial of Ad26.COV2.S vaccine versus placebo. All receptors derive from a person aged 18-65 years who received the Ad26.COV2.S COVID-19 vaccine or a placebo. CDR3s include the opening cysteine and the closing phenylalanine or tryptophan. A D gene is named only where the DNA matches it firmly. Expanded clones are given a class, and other clones once, few, many or no size at all.

D,size,J,V,DNA,CDR3
NA,few,TRBJ1-4,TRBV20-1,TGCAGTGCTAAGGGGCTTGAAAAACTGTTTTTT,CSAKGLEKLFF
TRBD1,once,TRBJ2-3,TRBV6-5,TGTGCCAGCAGTTACAGGACAGGGGGGCCAGATACGCAGTATTTT,CASSYRTGGPDTQYF
TRBD1,once,TRBJ1-1,TRBV7-2,TGTGCCAGCAGCTCCCCCAGGGGGCCTGAAGCTTTCTTT,CASSSPRGPEAFF
NA,NA,TRBJ2-4,TRBV7-9,TGTGCCAGCAGCTCCACGACCCAGGGCGGCATTCAGTACTTC,CASSSTTQGGIQYF
NA,NA,TRBJ2-1,TRBV19,TGTGCCAGTATCCAGTCAGGGCCCTACAATGAGCAGTTCTTC,CASIQSGPYNEQFF
NA,NA,TRBJ1-2,TRBV6-5,TGTGCCAGCAGTTACTCCAGGGCCCGATCGTATGGCTACACCTTC,CASSYSRARSYGYTF
TRBD1,once,TRBJ2-7,TRBV29-1,TGCAGCGTCCACCCCGGGACAGCACGGGACGAGCAGTACTTC,CSVHPGTARDEQYF
TRBD2,NA,TRBJ2-3,TRBV5-4,TGTGCCCTGAGGGCGGGGGGGCGCACAGATACGCAGTATTTT,CALRAGGRTDTQYF
NA,NA,TRBJ2-7,TRBV7-9,TGTGCCAGCAGCCCCGAGGGGCTCTACGAGCAGTACTTC,CASSPEGLYEQYF
TRBD2,NA,TRBJ2-3,TRBV11-2,TGTGCCAGCAGCTTAGCGACTAGCGGGAGAACAGATACGCAGTATTTT,CASSLATSGRTDTQYF
TRBD2,NA,TRBJ2-1,TRBV5-1,TGCGCCAGCGCTAGCGGCAATGCATACAATGAGCAGTTCTTC,CASASGNAYNEQFF
NA,NA,TRBJ1-2,TRBV7-2,TGTGCCAGCAGCTTGTCAGTCTATGGCTACACCTTC,CASSLSVYGYTF
NA,NA,TRBJ1-6,TRBV2,TGTGCCAGCAGTGAAGGGCGGACAGTTAATTCACCCCTCCACTTT,CASSEGRTVNSPLHF
NA,NA,TRBJ2-7,TRBV5-6,TGTGCCAGCAGCTTCCTAGGCGAGCAGTACTTC,CASSFLGEQYF
NA,NA,TRBJ2-7,TRBV18,TGTGCCAGCTCACCACTCCGGACTCCTAGTTCCTACGAGCAGTACTTC,CASSPLRTPSSYEQYF
NA,NA,TRBJ2-1,TRBV19,TGTGCCTCCAACGCGGGACGGGGGATGAACAATGAGCAGTTCTTC,CASNAGRGMNNEQFF
NA,NA,TRBJ2-1,TRBV6-2/TRBV6-3,TGTGCCAGCAGTTACGGTTGGGAGCAGTTCTTC,CASSYGWEQFF
TRBD2,NA,TRBJ2-7,TRBV19,TGTGCCAGTAGTCCCAAGGGAAGCGGGGCGTACGAGCAGTACTTC,CASSPKGSGAYEQYF
TRBD1,NA,TRBJ1-5,TRBV9,TGTGCCAGCAGCGTCGGACAGGGGGCCGGTCAGCCCCAGCATTTT,CASSVGQGAGQPQHF
NA,NA,TRBJ1-1,TRBV6-1,TGTGCCAGCAGTGAATCCCAGACAGCGGCTTTCTTT,CASSESQTAAFF
TRBD2,NA,TRBJ2-5,TRBV30,TGTGCCTGGAAATCCCGGGAGGCCGGGGGGACCCAGTACTTC,CAWKSREAGGTQYF